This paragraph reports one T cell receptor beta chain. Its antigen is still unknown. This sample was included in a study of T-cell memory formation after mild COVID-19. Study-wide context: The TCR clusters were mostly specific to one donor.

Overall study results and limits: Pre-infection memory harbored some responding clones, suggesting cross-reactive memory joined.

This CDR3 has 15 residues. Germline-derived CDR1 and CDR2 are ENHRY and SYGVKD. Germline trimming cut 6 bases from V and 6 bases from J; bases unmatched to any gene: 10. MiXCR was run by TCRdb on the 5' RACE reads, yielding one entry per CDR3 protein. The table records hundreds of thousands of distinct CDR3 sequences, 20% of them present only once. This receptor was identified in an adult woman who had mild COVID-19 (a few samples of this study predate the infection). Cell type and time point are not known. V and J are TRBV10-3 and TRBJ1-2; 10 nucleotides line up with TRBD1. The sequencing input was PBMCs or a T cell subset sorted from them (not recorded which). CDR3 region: CAIRDPGQGKDGYTF. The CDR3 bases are TGTGCCATCAGGGACCCGGGACAGGGGAAAGATGGCTACACCTTC.